The rows below give T cell receptor beta chains drawn from one sample of a study of shared clonotypes between healthy human individuals. TCRdb's table, derived via immunoSEQ multiplex PCR, lists solely in-frame clones and lacks some. The sample has roughly 2.5 million clones, 85% to 95% seen once. Sequenced: naive CD4+ T cells sorted from blood. These receptor sequences come from a man younger than 30 in good health. CDR3s include the opening cysteine and the closing phenylalanine or tryptophan. The order of the fields is CDR3 DNA, CDR3 protein, V gene, J gene, D gene, clone size. The D gene is left open where the match is weak. Not every row has a clone size; where given, it reads once, few, many or a size class.

TGTGCCAGCAGCTCTACTAGCGCTAGCTCCTACGAGCAGTACTTC	CASSSTSASSYEQYF	TRBV5-6	TRBJ2-7	TRBD2	-
TGTGCCAGCTGTCTGGACAGATACTCCTACGAGCAGTACTTC	CASCLDRYSYEQYF	TRBV5-5	TRBJ2-7	-	-
TGCGCCAGCAGTGACTGGACAGAGAATTCACCCCTCCACTTT	CASSDWTENSPLHF	TRBV10-1	TRBJ1-6	-	-
TGTGCCAGCACATTAGCGGTTCAGCCGGGGACGCAGTATTTT	CASTLAVQPGTQYF	TRBV2	TRBJ2-3	-	-
TGTGCCAGCAGCGAGGGGAACACTGAAGCTTTCTTT	CASSEGNTEAFF	TRBV9	TRBJ1-1	-	few
TGCGCCAGCAGCCAAGATGTTGGCACAGATACGCAGTATTTT	CASSQDVGTDTQYF	TRBV4-3	TRBJ2-3	-	-
TGTGCTAGCAGCTTAGGTCCTAGCGGGGGAACAGATACGCAGTATTTT	CASSLGPSGGTDTQYF	TRBV7-7	TRBJ2-3	TRBD2	-
TGTGCCAGTAGTATTAAGGGGAACACTGAAGCTTTCTTT	CASSIKGNTEAFF	TRBV19	TRBJ1-1	-	-
TGTGCCAGCAGCTTAGACAGGGTATGGGATTCACCCCTCCACTTT	CASSLDRVWDSPLHF	TRBV11-3	TRBJ1-6	-	-
TGTGCCAGCTCACTGGGGCTAGCGATGACCGGGGAGCTGTTTTTT	CASSLGLAMTGELFF	TRBV18	TRBJ2-2	-	-
TGTGCCAGTAGTATAGATCGGTCTAACACCGGGGAGCTGTTTTTT	CASSIDRSNTGELFF	TRBV19	TRBJ2-2	-	-
TGTGCCAGCGAAGAATTCCAAGAGACCCAGTACTTC	CASEEFQETQYF	TRBV2	TRBJ2-5	-	-
TGTGCCAGTAGCAAACAGGGGGCCCTTTATAATTCACCCCTCCACTTT	CASSKQGALYNSPLHF	TRBV19	TRBJ1-6	TRBD1	-
TGCGCCAGCAGGGCGGGACAGGGGAATTCACCCCTCCACTTT	CASRAGQGNSPLHF	TRBV5-1	TRBJ1-6	TRBD1	-
TGTGCCAGCAGCAAAGTGCTGGGCAGCCCCGGGACCCAGTACTTC	CASSKVLGSPGTQYF	TRBV21-1	TRBJ2-5	-	-
TGTGCCTGGGGACTAGCGGGGCAAGAGACCCAGTACTTC	CAWGLAGQETQYF	TRBV30	TRBJ2-5	TRBD2	-
TGTGCCAGCTCTAACCGCCAAGACAGGGGCGATGAGCAGTTCTTC	CASSNRQDRGDEQFF	TRBV18	TRBJ2-1	TRBD1	-
TGCGCCAGCAGCTTGGGCGTTGATACGCAGTATTTT	CASSLGVDTQYF	TRBV5-1	TRBJ2-3	-	-
TGTGCCAGCAGTTCCCAAGGGGGAAACAATGAGCAGTTCTTC	CASSSQGGNNEQFF	TRBV28	TRBJ2-1	-	once
TGTGCCAGCAGCCCCGAGGGGGGCCTCTATGGCTACACCTTC	CASSPEGGLYGYTF	TRBV4-2	TRBJ1-2	-	once
TGCGCCAGCAGCTGGATGACCCCGCCAGATACGCAGTATTTT	CASSWMTPPDTQYF	TRBV5-1	TRBJ2-3	-	once
TGCGCCAGCAGTCTTAGCACAGATACGCAGTATTTT	CASSLSTDTQYF	TRBV5-1	TRBJ2-3	-	-
TGTGCCAGCTCTTCAGGTGGGGGCAAAAACATTCAGTACTTC	CASSSGGGKNIQYF	TRBV11-2	TRBJ2-4	-	-
TGTGCCAGCAGGCGTGTGGGGCAGGGAAGAGCGGAAAAACTGTTTTTT	CASRRVGQGRAEKLFF	TRBV11-2	TRBJ1-4	-	-
TGCGCCAGCAGCTTGGAGTACGGCTACGAGCAGTACTTC	CASSLEYGYEQYF	TRBV5-1	TRBJ2-7	-	-
TGTGCCAGCAGTGAGATAGCGGGGGGGCGGAAAGGAAACATTAATTACGAGCAGTACTTC	CASSEIAGGRKGNINYEQYF	TRBV2	TRBJ2-7	TRBD2	-
TGCGCCAGCAGCGCAGGGACAGGGGGAAGCACCGGGGAGCTGTTTTTT	CASSAGTGGSTGELFF	TRBV5-1	TRBJ2-2	TRBD1	-
TGTGCCAGCAGCCCGGGCGGGACTGCTAACTATGGCTACACCTTC	CASSPGGTANYGYTF	TRBV5-4	TRBJ1-2	-	-
TGTGCCAGCAGCCAAGCGTCAGCTGATCAGCCCCAGCATTTT	CASSQASADQPQHF	TRBV5-4	TRBJ1-5	-	-
TGTGCCAGCAGCCAGGACAGTAGCAATCAGCCCCAGCATTTT	CASSQDSSNQPQHF	TRBV7-9	TRBJ1-5	-	-
TGTGCCAGCAGCTTGGTAGGTGCGGGGGAAAACAATGAGCAGTTCTTC	CASSLVGAGENNEQFF	TRBV5-4	TRBJ2-1	TRBD2	-
TGCGCCAGCAGCCCGACTAGTAGCACAGATACGCAGTATTTT	CASSPTSSTDTQYF	TRBV5-1	TRBJ2-3	-	-
TGTGCCAGCACCAGAAGCACTGAAGCTTTCTTT	CASTRSTEAFF	TRBV2	TRBJ1-1	-	-
TGCGCCAGCAGCCAAAATACCGGGACAGACTACGAGCAGTACTTC	CASSQNTGTDYEQYF	TRBV4-1	TRBJ2-7	TRBD1	once
TGTGCCTGGGGCGGGCAGGGGAAGAACACTGAAGCTTTCTTT	CAWGGQGKNTEAFF	TRBV30	TRBJ1-1	-	-
TGTGCCAGCAGTGAAAGGAGGACAGTCAGTGAGCAGTTCTTC	CASSERRTVSEQFF	TRBV6-1	TRBJ2-1	-	-
TGTGCCAGCAGCCAAACCTATAGCGGGAGTGCTGCAGATACGCAGTATTTT	CASSQTYSGSAADTQYF	TRBV4-2	TRBJ2-3	TRBD2	-
TGTGCCAGCAGCTTGAGTATTACTACTTTCCCGCAGTATTTT	CASSLSITTFPQYF	TRBV7-2	TRBJ2-3	-	-
TGTGCCAGCAGGCAGACTAGCGGGAAAGGCAATGAGCAGTTCTTC	CASRQTSGKGNEQFF	TRBV6-6	TRBJ2-1	TRBD2	-
TGTGCCAGCAGTGAGTCGTGGGGCAGTGAAGCTTTCTTT	CASSESWGSEAFF	TRBV2	TRBJ1-1	-	-